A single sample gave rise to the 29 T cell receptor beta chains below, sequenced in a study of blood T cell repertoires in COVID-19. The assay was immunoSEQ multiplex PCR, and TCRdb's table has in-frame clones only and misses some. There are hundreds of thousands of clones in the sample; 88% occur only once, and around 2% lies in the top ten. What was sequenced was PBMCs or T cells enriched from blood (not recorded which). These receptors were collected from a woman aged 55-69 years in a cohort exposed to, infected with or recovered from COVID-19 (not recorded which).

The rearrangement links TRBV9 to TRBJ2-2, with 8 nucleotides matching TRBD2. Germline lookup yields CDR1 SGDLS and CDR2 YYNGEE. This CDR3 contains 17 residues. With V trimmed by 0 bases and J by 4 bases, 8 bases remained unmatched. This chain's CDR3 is CASSVGRLAGRTGELFF. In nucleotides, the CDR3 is TGTGCCAGCAGCGTAGGTAGGCTAGCGGGCCGCACCGGGGAGCTGTTTTTT.

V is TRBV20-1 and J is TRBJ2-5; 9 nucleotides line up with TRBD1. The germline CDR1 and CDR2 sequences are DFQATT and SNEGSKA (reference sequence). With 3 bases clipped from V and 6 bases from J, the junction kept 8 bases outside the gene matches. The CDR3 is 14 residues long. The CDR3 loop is CSASIGTGYKTQYF. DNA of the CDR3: TGCAGTGCTAGTATAGGGACAGGGTACAAGACCCAGTACTTC.

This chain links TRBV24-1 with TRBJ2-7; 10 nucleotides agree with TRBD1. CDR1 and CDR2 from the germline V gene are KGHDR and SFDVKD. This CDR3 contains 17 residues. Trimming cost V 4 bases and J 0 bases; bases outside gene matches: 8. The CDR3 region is CATSDPRDRGVSYEQYF. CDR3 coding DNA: TGTGCCACCAGTGACCCCCGGGACAGGGGCGTCTCCTACGAGCAGTACTTC.

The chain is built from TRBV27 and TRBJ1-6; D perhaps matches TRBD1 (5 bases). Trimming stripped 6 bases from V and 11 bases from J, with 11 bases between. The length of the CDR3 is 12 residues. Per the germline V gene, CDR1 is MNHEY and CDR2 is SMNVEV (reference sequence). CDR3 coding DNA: TGTGCCAGCAGGACCTCAGGGACACCCCTCCACTTT. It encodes CASRTSGTPLHF.

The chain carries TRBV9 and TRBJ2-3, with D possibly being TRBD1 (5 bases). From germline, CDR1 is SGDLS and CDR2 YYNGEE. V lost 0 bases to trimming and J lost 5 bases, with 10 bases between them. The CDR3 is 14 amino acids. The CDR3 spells CASSVGGDLDTQYF. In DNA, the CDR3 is TGTGCCAGCAGCGTAGGGGGCGACCTAGATACGCAGTATTTT. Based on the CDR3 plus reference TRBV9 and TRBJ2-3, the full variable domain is DSGVTQTPKHLITATGQRVTLRCSPRSGDLSVYWYQQSLDQGLQFLIQYYNGEERAKGNILERFSAQQFPDLHSELNLSSLELGDSALYFCASSVGGDLDTQYFGPGTRLTVL.

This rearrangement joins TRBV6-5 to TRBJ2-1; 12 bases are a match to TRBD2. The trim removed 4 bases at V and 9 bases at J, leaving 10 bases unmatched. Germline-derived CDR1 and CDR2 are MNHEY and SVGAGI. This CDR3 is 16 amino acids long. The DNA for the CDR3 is TGTGCCAGCAGTTCTCGGCCTAGCGGGAGGGCCGTTGAGCAGTTCTTC. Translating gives CASSSRPSGRAVEQFF.

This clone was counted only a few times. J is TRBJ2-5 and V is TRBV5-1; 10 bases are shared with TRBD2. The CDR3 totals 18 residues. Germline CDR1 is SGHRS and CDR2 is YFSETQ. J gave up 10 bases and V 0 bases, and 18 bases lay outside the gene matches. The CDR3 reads CASSLAPLTSGTKSNQYF. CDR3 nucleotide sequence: TGCGCCAGCAGCTTGGCACCGCTAACTAGCGGGACCAAATCGAACCAGTACTTC.

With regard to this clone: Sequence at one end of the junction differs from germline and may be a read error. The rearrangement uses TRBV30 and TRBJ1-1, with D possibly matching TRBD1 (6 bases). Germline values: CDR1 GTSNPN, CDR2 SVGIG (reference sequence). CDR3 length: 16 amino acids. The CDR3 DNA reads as TGCACCCTTAGGGACACCTCTAGAACTATGAACACTGAAGCTTTCTTT. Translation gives CTLRDTSRTMNTEAFF.

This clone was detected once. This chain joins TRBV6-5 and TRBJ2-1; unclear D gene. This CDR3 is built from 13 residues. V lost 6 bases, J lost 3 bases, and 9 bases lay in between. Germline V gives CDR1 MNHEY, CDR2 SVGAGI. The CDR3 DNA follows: TGTGCCAGCAGGAGGCTAAACTACAATGAGCAGTTCTTC. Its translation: CASRRLNYNEQFF.

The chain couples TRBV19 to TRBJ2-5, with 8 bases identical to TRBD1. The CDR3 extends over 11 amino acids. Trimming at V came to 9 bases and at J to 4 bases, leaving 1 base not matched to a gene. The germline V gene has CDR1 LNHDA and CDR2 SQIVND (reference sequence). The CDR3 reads CASRGPETQYF. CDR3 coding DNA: TGTGCCAGCAGGGGGCCAGAGACCCAGTACTTC.

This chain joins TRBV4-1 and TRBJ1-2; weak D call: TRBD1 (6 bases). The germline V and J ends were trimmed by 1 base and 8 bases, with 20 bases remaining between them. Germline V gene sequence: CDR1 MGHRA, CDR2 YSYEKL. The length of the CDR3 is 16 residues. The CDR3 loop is CASSQVLQGPLRGYTF. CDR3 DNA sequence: TGCGCCAGCAGCCAAGTGTTGCAGGGGCCCCTGAGAGGCTACACCTTC.

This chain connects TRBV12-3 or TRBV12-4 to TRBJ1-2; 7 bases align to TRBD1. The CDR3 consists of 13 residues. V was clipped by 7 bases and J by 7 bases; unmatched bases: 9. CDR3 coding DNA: TGTGCCAGCACCGACCTATACAGGGGTGGCTACACCTTC. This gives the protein CASTDLYRGGYTF.

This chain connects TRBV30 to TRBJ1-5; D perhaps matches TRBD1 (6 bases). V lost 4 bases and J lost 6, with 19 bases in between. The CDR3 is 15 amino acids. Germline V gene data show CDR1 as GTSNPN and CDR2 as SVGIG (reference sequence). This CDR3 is CAWNDAGGHGQPQHF. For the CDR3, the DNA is TGTGCCTGGAACGATGCTGGGGGCCACGGTCAGCCCCAGCATTTT.

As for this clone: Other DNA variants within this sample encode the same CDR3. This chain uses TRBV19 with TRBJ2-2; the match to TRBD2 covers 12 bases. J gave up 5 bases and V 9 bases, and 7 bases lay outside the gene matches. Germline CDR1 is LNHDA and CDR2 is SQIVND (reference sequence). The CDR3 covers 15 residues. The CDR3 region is CASSLAGGGTGELFF. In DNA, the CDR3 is TGTGCCAGCTCCCTAGCGGGAGGGGGAACCGGGGAGCTGTTTTTT.

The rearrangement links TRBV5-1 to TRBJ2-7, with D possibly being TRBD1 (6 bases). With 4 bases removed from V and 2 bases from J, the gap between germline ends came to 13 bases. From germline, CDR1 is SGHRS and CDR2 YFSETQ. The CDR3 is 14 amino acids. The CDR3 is CASSVQGAPYEQYF. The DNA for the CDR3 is TGCGCCAGCAGCGTACAGGGCGCCCCCTACGAGCAGTACTTC.

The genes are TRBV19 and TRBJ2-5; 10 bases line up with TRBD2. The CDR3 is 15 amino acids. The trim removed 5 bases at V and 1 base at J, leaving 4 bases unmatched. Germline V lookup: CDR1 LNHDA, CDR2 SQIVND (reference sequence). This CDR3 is CASSVAGGVQETQYF. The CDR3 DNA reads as TGTGCCAGTAGTGTAGCGGGAGGTGTCCAAGAGACCCAGTACTTC.

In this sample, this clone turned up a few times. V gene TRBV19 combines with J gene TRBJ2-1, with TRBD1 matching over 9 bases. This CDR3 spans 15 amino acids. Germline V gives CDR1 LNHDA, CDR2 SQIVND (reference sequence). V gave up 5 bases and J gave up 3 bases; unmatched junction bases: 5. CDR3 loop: CASSPGTGFYNEQFF. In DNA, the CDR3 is TGTGCCAGTAGTCCCGGGACAGGGTTCTACAATGAGCAGTTCTTC.

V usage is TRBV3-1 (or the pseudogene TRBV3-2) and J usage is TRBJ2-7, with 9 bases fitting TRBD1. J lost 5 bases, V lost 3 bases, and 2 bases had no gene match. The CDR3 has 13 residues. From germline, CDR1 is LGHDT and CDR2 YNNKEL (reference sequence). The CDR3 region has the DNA TGTGCCAGCAGCCAGGGGGACAGGGACGAGCAGTACTTC. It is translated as CASSQGDRDEQYF.

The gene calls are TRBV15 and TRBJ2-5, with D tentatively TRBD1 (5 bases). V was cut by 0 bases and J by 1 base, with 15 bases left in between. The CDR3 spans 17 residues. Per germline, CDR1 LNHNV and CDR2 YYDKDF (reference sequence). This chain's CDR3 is CATSRDRGKGSQETQYF. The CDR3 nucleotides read TGTGCCACCAGCAGAGATCGCGGAAAGGGGTCCCAAGAGACCCAGTACTTC.

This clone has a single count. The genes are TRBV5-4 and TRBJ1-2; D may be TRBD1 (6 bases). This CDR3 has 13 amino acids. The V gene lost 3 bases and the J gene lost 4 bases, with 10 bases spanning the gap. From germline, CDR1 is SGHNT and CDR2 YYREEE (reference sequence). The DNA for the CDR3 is TGTGCCAGCAGCTACGGACAGTCCTATGGCTACACCTTC. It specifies CASSYGQSYGYTF.

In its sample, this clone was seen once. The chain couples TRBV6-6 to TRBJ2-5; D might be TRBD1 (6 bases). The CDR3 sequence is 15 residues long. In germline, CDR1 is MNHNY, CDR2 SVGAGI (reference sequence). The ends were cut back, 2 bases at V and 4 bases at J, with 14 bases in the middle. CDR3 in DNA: TGTGCCAGCAGTTACCAAAGGGGGAGAGGAGAGACCCAGTACTTC. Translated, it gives CASSYQRGRGETQYF.

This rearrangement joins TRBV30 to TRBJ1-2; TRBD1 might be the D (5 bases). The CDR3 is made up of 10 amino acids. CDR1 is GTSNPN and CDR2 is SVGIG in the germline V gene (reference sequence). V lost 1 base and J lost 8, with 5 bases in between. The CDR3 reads CAWSGQGYTF. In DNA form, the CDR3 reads TGTGCCTGGAGTGGACAGGGCTACACCTTC.

In DNA, the CDR3 is TGTGCCAGCAGAGCAAGGGGGACCGGCGATACGCAGTATTTT. Encoded protein: CASRARGTGDTQYF. V gene TRBV28 combines with J gene TRBJ2-3, with a weak D call TRBD1 (6 bases). The V gene's germline CDR1 is MDHEN and CDR2 SYDVKM. The CDR3 covers 14 residues. Trimming pared 6 bases from V and 6 bases from J, leaving 16 bases between.

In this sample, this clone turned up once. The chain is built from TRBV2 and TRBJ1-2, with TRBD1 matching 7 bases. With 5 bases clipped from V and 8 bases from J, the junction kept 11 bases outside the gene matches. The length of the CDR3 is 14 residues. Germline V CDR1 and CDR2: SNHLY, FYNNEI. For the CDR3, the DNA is TGTGCCAGCAGTCAAACGACAGGGCGAGGAGGCTACACCTTC. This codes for CASSQTTGRGGYTF.

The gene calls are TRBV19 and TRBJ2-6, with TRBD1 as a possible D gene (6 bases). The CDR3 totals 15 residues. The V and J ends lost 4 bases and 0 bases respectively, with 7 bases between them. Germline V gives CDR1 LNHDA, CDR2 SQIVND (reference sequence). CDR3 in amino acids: CASSTTGSGANVLTF. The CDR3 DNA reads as TGTGCCAGTAGTACGACAGGCTCTGGGGCCAACGTCCTGACTTTC.

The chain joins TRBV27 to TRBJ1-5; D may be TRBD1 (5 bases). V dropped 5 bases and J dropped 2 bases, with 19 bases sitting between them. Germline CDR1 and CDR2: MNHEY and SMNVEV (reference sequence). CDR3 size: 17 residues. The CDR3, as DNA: TGTGCCAGCAGTCCCCGCGGGGTTTTAGGGGGCAATCAGCCCCAGCATTTT. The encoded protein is CASSPRGVLGGNQPQHF.

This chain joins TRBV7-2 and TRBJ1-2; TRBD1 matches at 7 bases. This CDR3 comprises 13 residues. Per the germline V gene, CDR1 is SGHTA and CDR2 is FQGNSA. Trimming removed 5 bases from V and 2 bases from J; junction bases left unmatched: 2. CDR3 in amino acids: CASSQGGNYGYTF. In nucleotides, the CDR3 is TGTGCCAGCAGCCAAGGGGGCAACTATGGCTACACCTTC. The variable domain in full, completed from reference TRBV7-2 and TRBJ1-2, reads GAGVSQSPSNKVTEKGKDVELRCDPISGHTALYWYRQSLGQGLEFLIYFQGNSAPDKSGLPSDRFSAERTGGSVSTLTIQRTQQEDSAVYLCASSQGGNYGYTFGSGTRLTVV.

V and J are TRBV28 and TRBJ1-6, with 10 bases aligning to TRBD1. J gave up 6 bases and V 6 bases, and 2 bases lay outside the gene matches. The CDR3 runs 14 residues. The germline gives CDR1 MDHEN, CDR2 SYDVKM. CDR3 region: CASSDRGRNSPLHF. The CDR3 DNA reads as TGTGCCAGCAGCGACAGGGGGCGTAATTCACCCCTCCACTTT.

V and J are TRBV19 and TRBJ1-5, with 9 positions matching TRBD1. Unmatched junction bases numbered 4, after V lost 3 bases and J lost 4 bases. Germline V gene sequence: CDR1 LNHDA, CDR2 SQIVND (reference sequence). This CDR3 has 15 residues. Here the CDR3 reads CASSIGQGLNQPQHF. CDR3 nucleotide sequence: TGTGCCAGTAGTATTGGACAGGGGTTGAATCAGCCCCAGCATTTT.